Following are 16 T cell receptor beta chains from one sample sequenced in a study of blood T cell repertoires in COVID-19. Here immunoSEQ multiplex PCR was the method, and the copy in TCRdb shows in-frame clones only, minus some. The table shows about 400,000 clones, with more than 80% occurring only once. Sequenced: peripheral blood. These receptors were obtained from a man aged 35 to 55 with acute or convalescent COVID-19.

The chain carries TRBV13 and TRBJ2-7, with a possible D match to TRBD2 (7 bases). V was clipped by 3 bases and J by 0 bases, with 12 bases between them. Looked up from germline, CDR1 is PRHDT and CDR2 is FYEKMQ (reference sequence). CDR3 length equals 15 residues. DNA of the CDR3: TGTGCCAGCAGCTTCGGCGGGGGCGCCTCCTACGAGCAGTACTTC. Protein product: CASSFGGGASYEQYF.

This clone was counted a few times. This chain joins TRBV10-3 and TRBJ2-7; 7 bases map to TRBD2. The CDR3 runs to 14 residues. Germline loops: CDR1 ENHRY, CDR2 SYGVKD. Trimming at V came to 3 bases and at J to 2 bases, leaving 4 bases not matched to a gene. The CDR3 nucleotides read TGTGCCATCAGTGACCGCACTAGCGCCTACGAGCAGTACTTC. Its translation is CAISDRTSAYEQYF.

The chain uses TRBV14 and TRBJ1-2; the D is unclear. Germline loops: CDR1 SGHDN, CDR2 FVKESK. The ends were cut back, 1 base at V and 4 bases at J, with 7 bases in the middle. The length of the CDR3 is 13 residues. As DNA, the CDR3 is TGTGCCAGCAGCCAAGCGACTTTCTATGGCTACACCTTC. It encodes CASSQATFYGYTF.

The chain carries TRBV10-2 and TRBJ1-2; TRBD1 agrees at 8 bases. V was clipped by 4 bases and J by 7 bases; unmatched bases: 2. The CDR3 contains 12 residues. CDR1 and CDR2 (germline): WSHSY, SAAADI. The CDR3, as DNA: TGCGCCAGCAGTGCGGACAGGGCTGGCTACACCTTC. It is translated as CASSADRAGYTF.

This clone was found a few times. In the same sample, other DNA sequences code for this CDR3. The CDR3: CASSEGQGYGYTF. CDR3 sequence (DNA): TGTGCCAGCAGTGAAGGACAGGGGTATGGCTACACCTTC. The chain employs TRBV2 and TRBJ1-2; 8 bases agree with TRBD1. The V and J ends lost 1 base and 5 bases, in that order; junction bases with no gene match: 0. Germline loops: CDR1 SNHLY, CDR2 FYNNEI. There are 13 residues in the CDR3. The full variable domain, with the rest looked up from reference TRBV2 and TRBJ1-2, is EPEVTQTPSHQVTQMGQEVILRCVPISNHLYFYWYRQILGQKVEFLVSFYNNEISEKSEIFDDQFSVERPDGSNFTLKIRSTKLEDSAMYFCASSEGQGYGYTFGSGTRLTVV.

The sample holds a few counts of this clone. The chain employs TRBV6-1 and TRBJ1-1, with 7 nucleotides matching TRBD1. The V gene's germline CDR1 is MNHNS and CDR2 SASEGT. J gave up 2 bases and V 3 bases, and 6 bases lay outside the gene matches. The CDR3 spans 15 residues. Here the CDR3 reads CASSEGTVKNTEAFF. CDR3 nucleotide sequence: TGTGCCAGCAGTGAGGGGACAGTAAAAAACACTGAAGCTTTCTTT.

The J gene is TRBJ1-4, the V gene TRBV7-6; 7 bases are a match to TRBD1. The CDR3 has 17 amino acids. V shed 0 bases, J shed 7 bases, and the junction held 11 bases outside the gene matches. CDR1 and CDR2 from the germline V gene are SGHVS and FNYEAQ. The CDR3 here is CASSLALGGPWGEKLFF. The DNA for the CDR3 is TGTGCCAGCAGCTTAGCTTTAGGGGGCCCATGGGGTGAAAAACTGTTTTTT.

V is TRBV7-2 and J is TRBJ2-5; TRBD1 matches 9 bases. CDR3 length equals 15 residues. Germline trimming cut 5 bases from V and 5 bases from J; bases unmatched to any gene: 9. Germline CDR1 reads SGHTA; CDR2 reads FQGNSA. As DNA, the CDR3 is TGTGCCAGCAGCCCCCGGGACAGGGTGTATGAGACCCAGTACTTC. It specifies CASSPRDRVYETQYF. Together with reference TRBV7-2 and TRBJ2-5, the CDR3 gives the full variable domain: GAGVSQSPSNKVTEKGKDVELRCDPISGHTALYWYRQSLGQGLEFLIYFQGNSAPDKSGLPSDRFSAERTGGSVSTLTIQRTQQEDSAVYLCASSPRDRVYETQYFGPGTRLLVL.

The V call is TRBV7-6, the J call TRBJ2-5; D is perhaps TRBD1 (8 bases). Germline CDR1 is SGHVS and CDR2 is FNYEAQ. Trimming stripped 4 bases from V and 4 bases from J, with 16 bases between. The CDR3 covers 15 residues. As DNA, the CDR3 is TGTGCCAGCAGCTCCTCACAGGGGGGGGGAGAGACCCAGTACTTC. This gives the protein CASSSSQGGGETQYF.

The V and J genes are TRBV21-1 and TRBJ2-7; the DNA was not compared with TRBD2, the D call given in the table. TRBV21-1 is tagged as a pseudogene. The CDR3 is 17 residues long. CDR3 nucleotide sequence: TGTGCCAGCAGCACCCCCGGATTGGGGGGATCGGGCCACGAGCAGTACTTC. Encoded protein: CASSTPGLGGSGHEQYF.

This chain connects TRBV7-9 to TRBJ2-7, with 11 bases fitting TRBD1. Germline V gene data show CDR1 as SEHNR and CDR2 as FQNEAQ (reference sequence). CDR3 length equals 16 residues. Trimming cost V 4 bases and J 3 bases; bases outside gene matches: 8. The CDR3 spells CASSSTSGTGGYEQYF. CDR3 nucleotides: TGTGCCAGCAGCTCGACCTCCGGGACAGGGGGCTACGAGCAGTACTTC.

The chain is built from TRBV5-1 and TRBJ1-6; 9 nucleotides align to TRBD1. Germline assignment: CDR1 SGHRS and CDR2 YFSETQ. V lost 4 bases, J lost 9 bases, and 8 bases stayed unmatched. The CDR3 runs to 15 residues. The CDR3 loop reads CASSRRDRESSPLHF. The CDR3 DNA reads as TGCGCCAGCAGCCGAAGGGACAGGGAGAGTTCACCCCTCCACTTT.

This clone has a handful of counts. The V gene is TRBV27, the J gene TRBJ2-7; 11 bases map to TRBD2. The CDR3 totals 16 residues. Germline CDR1 reads MNHEY; CDR2 reads SMNVEV (reference sequence). V was clipped by 2 bases and J by 0 bases; unmatched bases: 3. The DNA of the CDR3 is TGTGCCAGCAGTTTAGAGGGACTAGCGGCCTCCTACGAGCAGTACTTC. This sequence encodes CASSLEGLAASYEQYF.

The V and J genes are TRBV9 and TRBJ1-1, with D possibly matching TRBD1 (5 bases). There are 15 residues in the CDR3. Between the trimmed V and J ends, which lost 3 bases and 2 bases, there was a span of 14 bases. The V gene's germline CDR1 is SGDLS and CDR2 YYNGEE. CDR3 protein: CASSAPERGNTEAFF. The CDR3 bases are TGTGCCAGCAGCGCCCCGGAGCGGGGCAACACTGAAGCTTTCTTT.

This chain's CDR3 is CSVEQVEQFF. The CDR3, as DNA: TGCAGCGTTGAGCAGGTGGAGCAGTTCTTC. The chain recombines TRBV29-1 with TRBJ2-1, with D uncertain. The germline V gene has CDR1 SQVTM and CDR2 ANQGSEA. The CDR3 is 10 amino acids. The germline V and J ends were trimmed by 3 bases and 10 bases, with 7 bases remaining between them.

The V call is TRBV7-3, the J call TRBJ2-3; 10 positions match TRBD2. Unmatched junction bases numbered 11, after V lost 8 bases and J lost 6 bases. The CDR3 loop spans 15 amino acids. CDR1 is SGHTA, CDR2 FQGTGA, per germline. CDR3 protein: CASQSGGAPGDTQYF. Here the CDR3 DNA reads TGTGCCAGCCAAAGCGGGGGGGCCCCCGGGGATACGCAGTATTTT. The full variable domain, in which reference TRBV7-3 and TRBJ2-3 provide the parts outside the CDR3, is GAGVSQTPSNKVTEKGKYVELRCDPISGHTALYWYRQSLGQGPEFLIYFQGTGAADDSGLPNDRFFAVRPEGSVSTLKIQRTERGDSAVYLCASQSGGAPGDTQYFGPGTRLTVL.